The rows below give T cell receptor beta chains drawn from one sample of a study of cytomegalovirus exposure and HLA in healthy donors. Measured with immunoSEQ multiplex PCR; TCRdb has only the in-frame clones, and not every one. Of some 240,000 clones in the sample, about 93% were seen once. Sequencing was done on a sample of PBMCs. These receptors came from a girl aged 2 to 10 in good health and CMV-seronegative. The CDR3 runs from the conserved cysteine through the conserved F or W. D genes are given only for firm matches. The size entry is marked missing in some rows and otherwise reads once, few, many or a size class.

v_gene	d_gene	j_gene	abundance	CDR3aa	CDR3nt
TRBV5-4	.	TRBJ2-7	.	CASSQELFYEQYF	TGTGCCAGCAGTCAAGAACTATTCTACGAGCAGTACTTC
TRBV19	TRBD1	TRBJ2-3	.	CASSIGQGVIDTQYF	TGTGCCAGTAGTATCGGACAGGGGGTCATAGATACGCAGTATTTT
TRBV29-1	.	TRBJ1-3	few	CSVRDNSGNTIYF	TGCAGCGTGAGGGATAACTCTGGAAACACCATATATTTT
TRBV28	.	TRBJ2-3	.	CASSSTRDTQYF	TGTGCCAGCAGTTCGACAAGAGATACGCAGTATTTT
TRBV18	.	TRBJ2-7	.	CASSPPGGYEQYF	TGTGCCAGCTCACCCCCCGGCGGGTACGAGCAGTACTTC
TRBV5-4	.	TRBJ1-6	once	CASRYDRVAGDSPLHF	TGTGCCAGCAGATATGATAGGGTCGCAGGGGATTCACCCCTCCACTTT
TRBV25-1	.	TRBJ1-1	.	CASSDPGVNREAFF	TGTGCCAGCAGTGATCCCGGAGTGAACAGGGAAGCTTTCTTT
TRBV2	TRBD1	TRBJ1-5	.	CASSSGGYQPQHF	TGTGCCAGCAGTTCAGGGGGCTATCAGCCCCAGCATTTT
TRBV30	.	TRBJ2-1	.	CAWSLTGTITYNEQFF	TGTGCCTGGAGCCTTACAGGGACTATAACCTACAATGAGCAGTTCTTC
TRBV5-1	TRBD2	TRBJ2-1	.	CASSSLTSGRFYEQFF	TGCGCCAGCAGCTCACTGACTAGCGGGAGGTTTTATGAGCAGTTCTTC
TRBV5-1	.	TRBJ2-1	.	CASSSGGASGYNEQFF	TGCGCCAGCAGCTCTGGGGGGGCCTCCGGCTACAATGAGCAGTTCTTC
TRBV25-1	TRBD1	TRBJ1-4	.	CASRRRGRNDEKLFF	TGTGCCAGCAGAAGGAGGGGGCGGAACGATGAAAAACTGTTTTTT
TRBV2	.	TRBJ1-1	.	CASRDYGGSDTEAFF	TGTGCCAGCAGGGATTATGGAGGGTCGGACACTGAAGCTTTCTTT
TRBV5-1	TRBD2	TRBJ2-1	.	CASSLEPAGGQGNEQFF	TGCGCCAGCAGCTTGGAACCAGCGGGGGGGCAAGGCAATGAGCAGTTCTTC
TRBV25-1	.	TRBJ1-5	few	CASSKQGSNQPQHF	TGTGCCAGCAGTAAACAGGGTAGCAATCAGCCCCAGCATTTT
TRBV7-3	.	TRBJ1-1	.	CASSGGTEAFF	TGTGCCAGCAGCGGCGGGACTGAAGCTTTCTTT
TRBV6-6	TRBD2	TRBJ2-7	.	CASRLTSGSYEQYF	TGTGCCAGCAGACTCACTAGCGGGAGCTACGAGCAGTACTTC
TRBV5-1	TRBD2	TRBJ2-7	.	CASSLPGTSGEQYF	TGCGCCAGCAGCTTGCCCGGGACTAGCGGCGAGCAGTACTTC
TRBV7-6	TRBD2	TRBJ2-1	.	CASSLVAATFTSGFNEQFF	TGTGCCAGCAGCTTAGTTGCGGCTACGTTTACTAGCGGATTCAATGAGCAGTTCTTC
TRBV18	.	TRBJ2-1	.	CASSEDEWNEQFF	TGTGCCAGCTCAGAGGATGAGTGGAATGAGCAGTTCTTC
TRBV7-2	.	TRBJ2-2	.	CASSLVGSGSNTGELFF	TGTGCCAGCAGCTTAGTGGGCAGCGGTTCGAACACCGGGGAGCTGTTTTTT
TRBV14	TRBD2	TRBJ2-1	few	CASSTSISGTRLQFF	TGTGCCAGCAGTACTAGTATTTCCGGGACTAGATTGCAGTTCTTC
TRBV27	TRBD1	TRBJ1-6	.	CASSISGTGTRPLHF	TGTGCCAGCAGTATATCCGGGACAGGGACCCGACCCCTCCACTTT
TRBV15	.	TRBJ2-3	once	CATSREGRGTDTQYF	TGTGCCACCAGCAGAGAAGGTCGGGGCACAGATACGCAGTATTTT
TRBV13	.	TRBJ1-2	.	CASSLERDYGYTF	TGTGCCAGCAGCTTAGAGAGGGACTATGGCTACACCTTC
TRBV10-2	.	TRBJ1-6	.	CASSMRDSPLHF	TGCGCCAGCAGTATGCGGGATTCACCCCTCCACTTT
TRBV6-6	TRBD1	TRBJ1-5	.	CASSYRTGDSQPQHF	TGTGCCAGCAGTTACAGGACAGGGGATTCACAGCCCCAGCATTTT
TRBV18	TRBD2	TRBJ2-3	once	CASSPPGLATDTQYF	TGTGCCAGCTCACCACCGGGACTAGCGACAGATACGCAGTATTTT
TRBV4-1	TRBD2	TRBJ2-1	.	CASSALGGPGLNEQFF	TGCGCCAGCAGCGCCCTGGGAGGGCCGGGTCTCAATGAGCAGTTCTTC
TRBV6-6	TRBD1	TRBJ1-6	once	CAVRGQGYNSPLHF	TGTGCCGTCCGAGGACAGGGGTACAATTCACCCCTCCACTTT
TRBV5-1	TRBD1	TRBJ2-3	once	CASSLTGTGGSDTQYF	TGCGCCAGCAGCTTAACCGGGACAGGGGGCTCAGATACGCAGTATTTT